One and the same sample provided the 12 T cell receptor beta chains below, sequenced in a study of CD8 T cells in ankylosing spondylitis. Study results and caveats: The study identified a TCR beta motif of several highly homologous variants that appeared characteristic of ankylosing spondylitis blood.

TCRdb redid the calling of the 5' RACE reads with MiXCR, one entry per CDR3 protein. This sample has over 700,000 distinct CDR3 sequences; 15% to 20% occur once, and the top ten carry about a fifth. Antigens of these TCRs are unknown. Sequenced: blood, either unsorted or a sorted T cell fraction (not recorded which). These receptors all stem from a male donor with ankylosing spondylitis.

The chain recombines TRBV6-4 with TRBJ2-1, with TRBD2 matching over 11 bases. The germline gives CDR1 MRHNA, CDR2 SNTAGT. This CDR3 spans 16 amino acids. V shed 2 bases, J shed 0 bases, and the junction held 0 bases outside the gene matches. The chain's CDR3 is CASSDTSGSSYNEQFF. The CDR3 bases are TGTGCCAGCAGTGACACTAGCGGGAGCTCCTACAATGAGCAGTTCTTC.

V is TRBV4-1 and J is TRBJ2-3; D may be TRBD1 (6 bases). Trimming left V 0 bases short and J 2 bases short, with 9 bases between. The CDR3 contains 15 residues. In germline, CDR1 is MGHRA, CDR2 YSYEKL. This CDR3 reads CASSQDSGDTDTQYF. For the CDR3, the DNA is TGCGCCAGCAGCCAAGATTCAGGGGACACAGATACGCAGTATTTT.

This clonotype was found a few times. V and J are TRBV28 and TRBJ1-4, with D hard to call. Per the germline V gene, CDR1 is MDHEN and CDR2 is SYDVKM. There are 13 residues in the CDR3. V was shortened by 5 bases and J by 6 bases, with 10 bases between the two germline ends. The chain's CDR3 is CASSVSPYEKLFF. Here the CDR3 DNA reads TGTGCCAGCAGTGTCAGCCCTTATGAAAAACTGTTTTTT.

V and J are TRBV11-2 and TRBJ2-3; D may match TRBD1 or TRBD2 (5 bases each). Trimming cost V 2 bases and J 0 bases, with 15 bases left between them. Germline V lookup: CDR1 SGHAT, CDR2 FQNNGV. The CDR3 is 17 amino acids. CDR3 in DNA: TGTGCCAGCAGCTTAAGGGGCACGAGGGCGAGCACAGATACGCAGTATTTT. Protein sequence: CASSLRGTRASTDTQYF.

Only a few counts were recorded for this clonotype. The V call is TRBV6-5, the J call TRBJ1-5, with 7 positions matching TRBD1. CDR1 and CDR2 (germline): MNHEY, SVGAGI. V was clipped by 4 bases and J by 5 bases; unmatched bases: 5. The CDR3 has 14 residues. The CDR3 nucleotides read TGTGCCAGCAGTTCGGGACAGCCTTATCAGCCCCAGCATTTT. Encoded protein: CASSSGQPYQPQHF.

The chain couples TRBV12-3 or TRBV12-4 to TRBJ2-2; D could derive from TRBD1 or TRBD2 (5 bases each). V shed 6 bases and J shed 5 bases, with 16 bases lying between them. This CDR3 comprises 15 residues. The CDR3 sequence: CASRGSGRQTGELFF. The CDR3 nucleotides are TGTGCCAGCAGAGGTTCGGGACGGCAGACCGGGGAGCTGTTTTTT.

This clonotype was detected a few times. The chain uses TRBV27 and TRBJ1-1; 7 bases map to TRBD1. The V segment lost 4 bases and the J segment 11 bases; nucleotides outside the gene matches: 7. The CDR3 has 12 residues. Germline V gene lookup returns CDR1 MNHEY and CDR2 SMNVEV (reference sequence). CDR3 sequence reads: CASSSEGATAFF. DNA for the CDR3: TGTGCCAGCAGTTCCGAGGGGGCCACGGCTTTCTTT.

The chain links TRBV7-9 to TRBJ1-4; D uncertain. Germline V gives CDR1 SEHNR, CDR2 FQNEAQ (reference sequence). V lost 4 bases to trimming and J lost 3 bases, with 15 bases between them. CDR3 length: 16 residues. CDR3 sequence (DNA): TGTGCCAGCAGCTCCCCGGACCCGTCGGCTAATGAAAAACTGTTTTTT. Its translation is CASSSPDPSANEKLFF.

The chain joins TRBV29-1 to TRBJ2-5; D is unclear. Trimming shortened V by 5 bases and J by 1 base, and 8 bases separated the two germline ends. The V gene's germline CDR1 is SQVTM and CDR2 ANQGSEA. The CDR3 length is 12 residues. The CDR3 loop is CSVIHIQETQYF. Written as DNA, the CDR3 is TGCAGCGTTATACACATCCAAGAGACCCAGTACTTC.

This sequence joins TRBV10-3 and TRBJ2-3; TRBD2 is a possible D gene (6 bases). The CDR3 has 15 residues. The V and J ends lost 8 bases and 3 bases respectively, with 18 bases between them. Germline CDR1 and CDR2: ENHRY and SYGVKD. CDR3 loop: CAIATSGSLTDTQYF. CDR3 nucleotide sequence: TGTGCCATCGCGACGAGCGGGTCACTAACAGATACGCAGTATTTT.

This chain links TRBV20-1 with TRBJ2-7; 9 bases map to TRBD1. J gave up 4 bases and V 5 bases, and 9 bases lay outside the gene matches. The CDR3 has 14 residues. Germline V gene data show CDR1 as DFQATT and CDR2 as SNEGSKA (reference sequence). The CDR3 DNA sequence: TGCAGTGCTCTCTTCGGACAGGGGCGGTACGAGCAGTACTTC. It is translated as CSALFGQGRYEQYF.

The chain joins TRBV11-2 to TRBJ2-7; perhaps TRBD1 as D (5 bases). Trimming left V 3 bases short and J 4 bases short, with 10 bases between. This CDR3 spans 13 amino acids. Germline lookup yields CDR1 SGHAT and CDR2 FQNNGV. The CDR3 region has the DNA TGTGCCAGCAGCTTCCCTAGGGGTTACGAGCAGTACTTC. This sequence encodes CASSFPRGYEQYF.